The present T cell receptor beta chain was sequenced within a study of cytomegalovirus exposure and HLA in healthy donors. Study-wide background: Unique TCRs from HLA-typed donors, about 85 million of them, were held in an early data release. Study-level findings and limits: Presence/absence analysis assumed near-uniform sequencing depth across donors.

Primers for the PCR totalled 60 Vbeta and 13 Jbeta. Using immunoSEQ multiplex PCR, the repertoire was profiled, and TCRdb retains in-frame clones only, with some absent. The table records 130,000 or so clones, 60% to 85% of them present only once. Points on this clone: Antigen unknown.

Healthy bone marrow donors supplied every sample. Sequences were obtained from PBMCs. The clonotype originates from a woman in her 40s in good health and CMV-seropositive.

The CDR3 DNA sequence: TGTGCCAGCAGCGCCCAGCGGGAGGGCTACGAGCAGTACTTC. This translates into CASSAQREGYEQYF. V gene TRBV9 combines with J gene TRBJ2-7; 10 positions match TRBD2. J was trimmed by 3 bases and V by 3 bases; bases with no gene match: 3. The CDR3 spans 14 residues. CDR1 SGDLS and CDR2 YYNGEE come from the germline V gene.